The rows below give T cell receptor beta chains drawn from one sample of a study of blood T cell repertoires in COVID-19. Libraries were prepared by immunoSEQ multiplex PCR; TCRdb keeps only in-frame clonotypes and omits some of them. Altogether 150,000 to 200,000 clones are present, around 89% being singletons, with the ten largest covering approximately 2%. The material sequenced was peripheral blood. These receptor sequences come from a man between 18 and 29 years old who had recovered from COVID-19. CDR3s include the opening cysteine and the closing phenylalanine or tryptophan. The order of the fields is clone size, V gene, D gene, J gene, CDR3 protein, CDR3 DNA. The D gene is left open where the match is weak. Part of the rows lack a size; the others show once, few, many or a class for expanded clones.

abundance: NA; v_gene: TRBV7-9; d_gene: NA; j_gene: TRBJ1-4; CDR3aa: CASTLTTTNEKLFF; CDR3nt: TGTGCCAGCACCTTAACAACAACTAATGAAAAACTGTTTTTT
abundance: NA; v_gene: TRBV4-3; d_gene: TRBD1; j_gene: TRBJ2-4; CDR3aa: CASSQDLGDRVKLAKNIQYF; CDR3nt: TGCGCCAGCAGCCAAGATCTAGGCGACAGGGTTAAACTAGCCAAAAACATTCAGTACTTC
abundance: few; v_gene: TRBV7-9; d_gene: TRBD1; j_gene: TRBJ2-7; CDR3aa: CASSLVSGGGNEQYF; CDR3nt: TGTGCCAGCAGCTTAGTATCAGGGGGCGGGAACGAGCAGTACTTC
abundance: NA; v_gene: TRBV28; d_gene: TRBD1; j_gene: TRBJ1-2; CDR3aa: CASSLLIRGRGGYTF; CDR3nt: TGTGCCAGCAGTTTATTAATTAGGGGGCGCGGAGGCTACACCTTC
abundance: NA; v_gene: TRBV21-1; d_gene: NA; j_gene: TRBJ1-1; CDR3aa: CASSRIRSEAFF; CDR3nt: TGTGCCAGCAGCCGTATCCGTTCTGAAGCTTTCTTT
abundance: few; v_gene: TRBV13; d_gene: NA; j_gene: TRBJ2-1; CDR3aa: CASSSTDRSEQFF; CDR3nt: TGTGCCAGCAGCTCAACCGACCGGAGTGAGCAGTTCTTC
abundance: NA; v_gene: TRBV19; d_gene: TRBD1; j_gene: TRBJ2-7; CDR3aa: CASSIGTGMTYEQYF; CDR3nt: TGTGCCAGTAGTATAGGGACAGGAATGACCTACGAGCAGTACTTC
abundance: NA; v_gene: TRBV5-5; d_gene: NA; j_gene: TRBJ2-2; CDR3aa: CASSLSQGFVGELFF; CDR3nt: TGTGCCAGCAGCTTAAGTCAGGGCTTTGTCGGGGAGCTGTTTTTT
abundance: NA; v_gene: TRBV7-6; d_gene: TRBD1; j_gene: TRBJ2-7; CDR3aa: CASSLVRDREGYEQYF; CDR3nt: TGTGCCAGCAGCTTAGTTCGGGACAGGGAGGGATACGAGCAGTACTTC
abundance: NA; v_gene: TRBV5-6; d_gene: TRBD2; j_gene: TRBJ2-7; CDR3aa: CASSPLGGGYEQYF; CDR3nt: TGTGCCAGCAGCCCCCTTGGGGGGGGCTACGAGCAGTACTTC
abundance: NA; v_gene: TRBV19; d_gene: NA; j_gene: TRBJ1-4; CDR3aa: CASSPVGLNEKLFF; CDR3nt: TGTGCCAGTAGTCCGGTCGGGTTAAATGAAAAACTGTTTTTT
abundance: NA; v_gene: TRBV5-1; d_gene: TRBD2; j_gene: TRBJ2-2; CDR3aa: CASSQTAGGTGELFF; CDR3nt: TGCGCCAGCAGCCAGACAGCGGGAGGGACCGGGGAGCTGTTTTTT
abundance: NA; v_gene: TRBV5-1; d_gene: NA; j_gene: TRBJ2-3; CDR3aa: CASSLSTDTQYF; CDR3nt: TGCGCCAGCAGCTTGTCTACAGATACGCAGTATTTT
abundance: NA; v_gene: TRBV2; d_gene: NA; j_gene: TRBJ2-6; CDR3aa: CASSLRAAGANVLTF; CDR3nt: TGTGCCAGCAGTTTGAGGGCCGCCGGGGCCAACGTCCTGACTTTC
abundance: NA; v_gene: TRBV7-9; d_gene: TRBD1; j_gene: TRBJ1-2; CDR3aa: CASSLGDRGRF; CDR3nt: TGTGCCAGCAGCTTAGGGGACAGGGGGCGCTTC
abundance: NA; v_gene: TRBV9; d_gene: TRBD1; j_gene: TRBJ2-2; CDR3aa: CASSVRQGDTGELFF; CDR3nt: TGTGCCAGCAGCGTAAGACAGGGGGACACCGGGGAGCTGTTTTTT
abundance: NA; v_gene: TRBV4-1; d_gene: NA; j_gene: TRBJ2-6; CDR3aa: CASSLVPGSGANVLTF; CDR3nt: TGCGCCAGCAGCCTCGTCCCCGGCTCTGGGGCCAACGTCCTGACTTTC
abundance: once; v_gene: TRBV5-4; d_gene: NA; j_gene: TRBJ2-1; CDR3aa: CASSPGGNRAVEQFF; CDR3nt: TGTGCCAGCAGCCCTGGAGGAAACCGGGCCGTCGAGCAGTTCTTC
abundance: NA; v_gene: TRBV5-8; d_gene: NA; j_gene: TRBJ2-7; CDR3aa: CASSLPGGPYYEQYF; CDR3nt: TGTGCCAGCAGCCTACCGGGGGGCCCCTACTACGAGCAGTACTTC
abundance: NA; v_gene: TRBV5-1; d_gene: NA; j_gene: TRBJ2-3; CDR3aa: CASTGDTDTQYF; CDR3nt: TGCGCCAGCACAGGGGACACAGATACGCAGTATTTT
abundance: NA; v_gene: TRBV6-4; d_gene: TRBD1; j_gene: TRBJ2-5; CDR3aa: CATPEQGWQETQYF; CDR3nt: TGTGCCACGCCTGAACAGGGGTGGCAAGAGACCCAGTACTTC
abundance: NA; v_gene: TRBV11-2; d_gene: NA; j_gene: TRBJ2-5; CDR3aa: CASSLDPQKEETQYF; CDR3nt: TGTGCCAGCAGCTTAGATCCCCAGAAAGAAGAGACCCAGTACTTC
abundance: NA; v_gene: TRBV2; d_gene: TRBD2; j_gene: TRBJ2-7; CDR3aa: CASTREVLSYEQYF; CDR3nt: TGTGCCAGCACCCGGGAGGTTCTTTCCTACGAGCAGTACTTC
abundance: once; v_gene: TRBV11-2; d_gene: TRBD2; j_gene: TRBJ2-2; CDR3aa: CASSLLLGLAGSGELFF; CDR3nt: TGTGCCAGCAGCTTGCTTTTAGGACTAGCGGGATCCGGGGAGCTGTTTTTT
abundance: NA; v_gene: TRBV19; d_gene: NA; j_gene: TRBJ2-1; CDR3aa: CASSIGQRGLNEQFF; CDR3nt: TGTGCCAGTAGTATCGGTCAGAGGGGACTCAATGAGCAGTTCTTC
abundance: NA; v_gene: TRBV19; d_gene: NA; j_gene: TRBJ2-7; CDR3aa: CASSILAGGSYEQYF; CDR3nt: TGTGCCAGTAGTATTCTAGCTGGTGGCTCCTACGAGCAGTACTTC
abundance: NA; v_gene: TRBV10-1; d_gene: TRBD2; j_gene: TRBJ2-7; CDR3aa: CASSPGLVSSYEQYF; CDR3nt: TGCGCCAGCAGCCCCGGACTAGTTAGCTCCTACGAGCAGTACTTC
abundance: NA; v_gene: TRBV28; d_gene: TRBD1; j_gene: TRBJ1-1; CDR3aa: CASSSRDRGAFF; CDR3nt: TGTGCCAGCAGTTCAAGGGACAGGGGAGCTTTCTTT
abundance: NA; v_gene: TRBV27; d_gene: TRBD1; j_gene: TRBJ2-1; CDR3aa: CASSDREGDYNEQFF; CDR3nt: TGTGCCAGCTCGGACAGGGAAGGCGACTACAATGAGCAGTTCTTC
abundance: NA; v_gene: TRBV28; d_gene: NA; j_gene: TRBJ1-5; CDR3aa: CASSGQRPQHF; CDR3nt: TGTGCCAGCAGTGGACAGAGGCCCCAGCATTTT
abundance: NA; v_gene: TRBV27; d_gene: TRBD1; j_gene: TRBJ2-3; CDR3aa: CASNRDRGFADTQYF; CDR3nt: TGTGCCAGCAACCGGGACAGGGGTTTTGCAGATACGCAGTATTTT
abundance: NA; v_gene: TRBV9; d_gene: TRBD1; j_gene: TRBJ1-6; CDR3aa: CASTGRDRDNSPLHF; CDR3nt: TGTGCCAGCACCGGGCGGGACAGGGATAATTCACCCCTCCACTTT
abundance: NA; v_gene: TRBV7-2; d_gene: TRBD2; j_gene: TRBJ2-1; CDR3aa: CASSLTSGRTAGEQFF; CDR3nt: TGTGCCAGCAGCCTTACTAGCGGGAGAACTGCCGGTGAGCAGTTCTTC
abundance: NA; v_gene: TRBV7-9; d_gene: NA; j_gene: TRBJ2-1; CDR3aa: CASSLVLVLSEQFF; CDR3nt: TGTGCCAGCAGCTTAGTTTTAGTGCTGAGTGAGCAGTTCTTC
abundance: NA; v_gene: TRBV5-6; d_gene: NA; j_gene: TRBJ1-5; CDR3aa: CASRAAGETQPQHF; CDR3nt: TGTGCCAGCAGGGCGGCAGGGGAAACTCAGCCCCAGCATTTT
abundance: NA; v_gene: TRBV29-1; d_gene: NA; j_gene: TRBJ1-2; CDR3aa: CSVAVTVNYGYTF; CDR3nt: TGCAGCGTTGCCGTGACTGTTAACTATGGCTACACCTTC
abundance: NA; v_gene: TRBV19; d_gene: NA; j_gene: TRBJ1-1; CDR3aa: CASSTIDSNTEAFF; CDR3nt: TGTGCCAGTAGTACCATCGACAGCAACACTGAAGCTTTCTTT
abundance: NA; v_gene: TRBV9; d_gene: NA; j_gene: TRBJ2-3; CDR3aa: CASSAQEGSTDTQYF; CDR3nt: TGTGCCAGCAGCGCACAGGAGGGTAGCACAGATACGCAGTATTTT
abundance: NA; v_gene: TRBV4-3; d_gene: NA; j_gene: TRBJ2-1; CDR3aa: CASSQVLAVEQFF; CDR3nt: TGCGCCAGCAGCCAAGTTCTAGCAGTTGAGCAGTTCTTC
abundance: once; v_gene: TRBV30; d_gene: TRBD2; j_gene: TRBJ2-4; CDR3aa: CAWSWEGNIQYF; CDR3nt: TGTGCCTGGAGTTGGGAGGGAAACATTCAGTACTTC
abundance: NA; v_gene: TRBV27; d_gene: NA; j_gene: TRBJ2-7; CDR3aa: CASSFRRTTYEQYF; CDR3nt: TGTGCCAGCAGTTTTAGGCGGACAACCTACGAGCAGTACTTC
abundance: NA; v_gene: TRBV5-1; d_gene: TRBD2; j_gene: TRBJ2-2; CDR3aa: CASSFPGLAGVANTGELFF; CDR3nt: TGCGCCAGCAGCTTCCCGGGACTAGCGGGAGTAGCGAACACCGGGGAGCTGTTTTTT
abundance: NA; v_gene: TRBV7-2; d_gene: NA; j_gene: TRBJ1-1; CDR3aa: CASTLATGNTEAFF; CDR3nt: TGTGCCAGCACCCTCGCGACAGGGAACACTGAAGCTTTCTTT
abundance: NA; v_gene: TRBV2; d_gene: NA; j_gene: TRBJ2-1; CDR3aa: CASSRGDFNEQFF; CDR3nt: TGTGCCAGCAGTCGAGGGGACTTCAATGAGCAGTTCTTC
abundance: NA; v_gene: TRBV10-3; d_gene: TRBD1; j_gene: TRBJ1-2; CDR3aa: CAISQGAPNYGYTF; CDR3nt: TGTGCCATCAGCCAGGGGGCTCCTAACTATGGCTACACCTTC
abundance: once; v_gene: TRBV6-2/TRBV6-3; d_gene: TRBD1; j_gene: TRBJ2-5; CDR3aa: CASSDRTGGAYETQYF; CDR3nt: TGTGCCAGCAGTGACCGCACAGGGGGCGCTTACGAGACCCAGTACTTC
abundance: NA; v_gene: TRBV28; d_gene: TRBD1; j_gene: TRBJ1-4; CDR3aa: CAATDRVGSTNEKLFF; CDR3nt: TGTGCCGCTACAGACAGGGTGGGTTCAACTAATGAAAAACTGTTTTTT
abundance: NA; v_gene: TRBV28; d_gene: TRBD1; j_gene: TRBJ2-5; CDR3aa: CASSFPGTGGETQYF; CDR3nt: TGTGCCAGCAGTTTCCCCGGGACAGGGGGCGAGACCCAGTACTTC
abundance: once; v_gene: TRBV12-5; d_gene: NA; j_gene: TRBJ1-2; CDR3aa: CASGLVLGRGQIYGYTF; CDR3nt: TGTGCTAGTGGTTTGGTACTTGGTCGTGGGCAGATCTATGGCTACACCTTC
abundance: NA; v_gene: TRBV5-1; d_gene: TRBD1; j_gene: TRBJ2-3; CDR3aa: CASSAGQGGDTQYF; CDR3nt: TGCGCCAGCAGCGCGGGACAGGGGGGTGATACGCAGTATTTT